Sequencing of this T cell receptor beta chain was carried out in a study of early T cells in non-severe SARS-CoV-2 infection. MiXCR, applied by TCRdb to the 5' RACE reads, yields one record per CDR3 protein. Of some 82,000 distinct CDR3 sequences detected, around 10% appear once; the ten largest clones hold less than 3%. This clonotype has ten or more counts. The sequenced material came from whole blood. The TCR sequence derives from an adult who was a healthcare worker with PCR-confirmed SARS-CoV-2 infection or an uninfected control (not recorded which).

The CDR3 nucleotides read TGTGCCAGCAGCGTAGAGGTGGGATTAAGCACAGATACGCAGTATTTT. As protein: CASSVEVGLSTDTQYF. The genes are TRBV9 and TRBJ2-3; D is unclear. V lost 0 bases to trimming and J lost 0 bases, with 11 bases between them. In germline, CDR1 is SGDLS, CDR2 YYNGEE. The CDR3 has 16 amino acids.